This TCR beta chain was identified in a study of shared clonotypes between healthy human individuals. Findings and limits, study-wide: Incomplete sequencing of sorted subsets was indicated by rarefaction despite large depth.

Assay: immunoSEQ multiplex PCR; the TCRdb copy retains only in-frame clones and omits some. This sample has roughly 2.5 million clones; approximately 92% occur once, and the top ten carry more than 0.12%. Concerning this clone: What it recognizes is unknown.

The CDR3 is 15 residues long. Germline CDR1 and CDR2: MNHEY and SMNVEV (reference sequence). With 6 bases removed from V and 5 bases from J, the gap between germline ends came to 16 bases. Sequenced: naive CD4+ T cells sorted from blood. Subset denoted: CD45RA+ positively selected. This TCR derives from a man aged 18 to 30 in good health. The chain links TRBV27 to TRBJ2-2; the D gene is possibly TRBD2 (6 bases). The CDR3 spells CASRPLLTRTGELFF. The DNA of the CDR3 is TGTGCCAGCAGGCCCCTCCTGACTAGAACCGGGGAGCTGTTTTTT.